These 25 T cell receptor beta chains came from one sample sequenced in a study of T-cell reconstitution after alpha-beta-depleted transplantation in children. The TCRbeta library was prepared with unique molecular identifiers. One entry per CDR3 protein results from TCRdb running MiXCR on the PCR reads. The repertoire holds around 480,000 distinct CDR3 sequences, with around a third as singletons. The source was PBMCs from the stem cell graft donor, collected from the stem cell graft. Receptors originate from a human donor who donated a stem cell graft to a child with aplastic anemia.

The chain combines TRBV28 with TRBJ2-3; TRBD2 matches 10 bases. Germline V gene data show CDR1 as MDHEN and CDR2 as SYDVKM. Trimming took 4 bases from V and 3 from J; bases not matched to a gene: 7. This CDR3 spans 16 amino acids. CDR3 protein: CASSSPPSGRTDTQYF. CDR3 in DNA: TGTGCCAGCAGTTCCCCCCCTAGCGGGAGAACAGATACGCAGTATTTT.

As DNA, the CDR3 is TGTGCCAGCAGTCCCTGGTGGCAGGGAGGTACAGATACGCAGTATTTT. Protein: CASSPWWQGGTDTQYF. The chain carries TRBV12-3 or TRBV12-4 and TRBJ2-3; a possible D gene is TRBD2 (6 bases). The ends were cut back, 5 bases at V and 3 bases at J, with 18 bases in the middle. The CDR3 sequence is 16 residues long.

The chain carries TRBV20-1 and TRBJ2-7; 10 bases are shared with TRBD2. The CDR3 loop spans 13 amino acids. Germline trimming cut 6 bases from V and 3 bases from J; bases unmatched to any gene: 5. CDR1 is DFQATT, CDR2 SNEGSKA, per germline (reference sequence). The DNA of the CDR3 is TGCAGTGCAATACCTAGCGGGAGCTACGAGCAGTACGTC. Its protein is CSAIPSGSYEQYV.

This chain joins TRBV29-1 and TRBJ2-5; 10 positions match TRBD2. Germline V gene data show CDR1 as SQVTM and CDR2 as ANQGSEA. The CDR3 consists of 14 residues. V lost 7 bases, J lost 4 bases, and 9 bases stayed unmatched. The CDR3 here is CSGILAGEAETQYF. CDR3 coding DNA: TGCAGCGGGATCCTAGCGGGAGAAGCAGAGACCCAGTACTTC.

A few counts support this clonotype. V gene TRBV4-1 combines with J gene TRBJ2-3, with TRBD2 identical over 8 bases. The germline CDR1 and CDR2 sequences are MGHRA and YSYEKL. Germline trimming cut 3 bases from V and 0 bases from J; bases unmatched to any gene: 5. CDR3 size: 16 residues. The CDR3 sequence is CASSQVLAASTDTQYF. CDR3 DNA sequence: TGCGCCAGCAGCCAGGTACTAGCGGCAAGCACAGATACGCAGTATTTT.

This clonotype was detected only once. The chain uses TRBV6-5 and TRBJ2-7, with 10 positions matching TRBD1. The V segment lost 0 bases and the J segment 5 bases; nucleotides outside the gene matches: 1. Looked up from germline, CDR1 is MNHEY and CDR2 is SVGAGI. CDR3 size: 14 residues. CDR3 nucleotide sequence: TGTGCCAGCAGTTACTCTGGACAGGGGGACGAGCAGTACTTC. Translated: CASSYSGQGDEQYF.

The chain uses TRBV14 and TRBJ2-1; the match to TRBD2 covers 9 bases. Germline CDR1 SGHDN, CDR2 FVKESK. Trimming at V came to 0 bases and at J to 2 bases, leaving 11 bases not matched to a gene. This CDR3 spans 19 amino acids. The CDR3 protein is CASSQELYWTSETYNEQFF. The DNA of the CDR3 is TGTGCCAGCAGCCAAGAACTTTATTGGACTAGCGAGACCTACAATGAGCAGTTCTTC.

This clonotype was recorded many times. The V call is TRBV20-1, the J call TRBJ2-1, with D possibly TRBD2 on 6 matching bases. This CDR3 has 14 residues. V shed 1 base and J shed 1 base, with 8 bases lying between them. The germline V gene encodes CDR1 DFQATT and CDR2 SNEGSKA (reference sequence). DNA for the CDR3: TGCAGTGCTAGAGGGCTAGCGTCCTACAATGAGCAGTTCTTC. Translated, it gives CSARGLASYNEQFF.

CDR3 coding DNA: TGTGCCAGCAGTGCAGGAGGTAGTAGCAATCAGCCCCAGCATTTT. Translated, it gives CASSAGGSSNQPQHF. This chain links TRBV12-3 or TRBV12-4 with TRBJ1-5; D is ambiguous. The CDR3 sequence is 15 residues long. Trimming left V 5 bases short and J 0 bases short, with 11 bases between.

V gene TRBV6-2 or TRBV6-3 combines with J gene TRBJ2-3; 10 bases map to TRBD1. Germline V gene sequence: CDR1 MNHEY, CDR2 SVGEGT. The CDR3 has 16 amino acids. Germline trimming cut 6 bases from V and 4 bases from J; bases unmatched to any gene: 10. CDR3 residues: CASRSSGTGASDTQYF. DNA for the CDR3: TGTGCCAGCAGATCCTCCGGGACAGGGGCGTCAGATACGCAGTATTTT.

This clonotype came up a few times. This sequence joins TRBV10-3 and TRBJ2-5; TRBD2 matches at 7 bases. The germline V gene encodes CDR1 ENHRY and CDR2 SYGVKD. The CDR3 spans 11 residues. The V and J ends lost 6 bases and 5 bases, in that order; junction bases with no gene match: 0. The CDR3: CAIRGGETQYF. The CDR3 coding sequence is TGTGCCATCAGGGGGGGGGAGACCCAGTACTTC.

The chain uses TRBV7-2 and TRBJ1-1, with D unclear. This CDR3 has 13 residues. The ends were cut back, 2 bases at V and 4 bases at J, with 8 bases in the middle. In germline, CDR1 is SGHTA, CDR2 FQGNSA. CDR3 bases: TGTGCCAGCAGCTTATTGGGGAGCACTGAAGCTTTCTTT. It is translated as CASSLLGSTEAFF.

The chain recombines TRBV12-3 or TRBV12-4 with TRBJ2-6, with a weak D call TRBD1 (6 bases). Trimming took 4 bases from V and 9 from J, leaving 10 bases between them. The CDR3 is made up of 13 amino acids. CDR3 protein: CASSYREGNVLTF. The CDR3 DNA follows: TGTGCCAGCAGTTACAGGGAAGGCAACGTCCTGACTTTC.

This clonotype has more than one count but fewer than ten. The gene calls are TRBV5-1 and TRBJ2-6; tentative D call: TRBD1 (6 bases). Germline CDR1 reads SGHRS; CDR2 reads YFSETQ. The CDR3 totals 16 residues. The V gene lost 8 bases and the J gene lost 0 bases, with 15 bases spanning the gap. CDR3 region: CASSTGDLSGANVLTF. CDR3 nucleotides: TGCGCCAGTTCGACAGGCGACCTCTCTGGGGCCAACGTCCTGACTTTC.

The chain uses TRBV4-3 and TRBJ2-7; D might be TRBD1 (5 bases). This CDR3 has 15 residues. Trimming pared 0 bases from V and 1 base from J, leaving 10 bases between. The germline V gene has CDR1 LGHNA and CDR2 YSLEER. As DNA, the CDR3 is TGCGCCAGCAGCCAAGATCTTTACAGGTCCTACGAGCAGTACTTC. It codes for CASSQDLYRSYEQYF.

In DNA, the CDR3 is TGTGCCAGCAGACGCCGGGACAGGCCAGATCATAACACCTTC. Protein product: CASRRRDRPDHNTF. The gene calls are TRBV12-3 or TRBV12-4 and TRBJ1-2, with 8 bases fitting TRBD1. The trim removed 6 bases at V and 12 bases at J, leaving 15 bases unmatched. CDR3 length equals 14 residues.

This chain joins TRBV5-6 and TRBJ2-1, with TRBD2 as a possible D gene (6 bases). The CDR3 spans 15 residues. Germline V CDR1 and CDR2: SGHDT, YYEEEE. V lost 4 bases, J lost 4 bases, and 15 bases lay in between. CDR3 in amino acids: CASSAGTPLYNEQFF. CDR3 in DNA: TGTGCCAGCAGCGCTGGGACTCCCCTATACAATGAGCAGTTCTTC. The variable domain in full, completed from reference TRBV5-6 and TRBJ2-1, reads DAGVTQSPTHLIKTRGQQVTLRCSPKSGHDTVSWYQQALGQGPQFIFQYYEEEERQRGNFPDRFSGHQFPNYSSELNVNALLLGDSALYLCASSAGTPLYNEQFFGPGTRLTVL.

The chain joins TRBV12-3 or TRBV12-4 to TRBJ1-5; no clear D gene. CDR3 length: 14 amino acids. Trimming took off 2 bases at V and 4 bases at J, with 9 bases between the two ends. In nucleotides, the CDR3 is TGTGCCAGCAGTTTACGGTCGGCAAATCAGCCCCAGCATTTT. Encoded protein: CASSLRSANQPQHF.

The rearrangement uses TRBV12-3 or TRBV12-4 and TRBJ2-2, with TRBD1 as a possible D gene (5 bases). CDR3 length: 13 amino acids. The CDR3 DNA follows: TGTGCGGCGGCAGGGACGAACACCGGGGAGCTGTTTTTT. Its protein product is CAAAGTNTGELFF.

There are a few counts of this clonotype. CDR3 sequence (DNA): TGCAGCGGTGGGGACAGGGGGAAACTCTACGAGCAGTACTTC. The encoded protein is CSGGDRGKLYEQYF. V and J are TRBV29-1 and TRBJ2-7, with 11 nucleotides matching TRBD1. Germline values: CDR1 SQVTM, CDR2 ANQGSEA. After removal of 7 bases from V and 3 bases from J, the junction contained 8 bases not matched to a gene. The CDR3 runs to 14 residues.

V gene TRBV6-2 or TRBV6-3 combines with J gene TRBJ1-1; D gene ambiguous. Germline V gene data show CDR1 as MNHEY and CDR2 as SVGEGT. This CDR3 region has 16 residues. The V end was cut by 1 base, the J end by 1 base, with 13 bases between. The CDR3 DNA reads as TGTGCCAGCAGTTACTTTTTAGGCCGGGGGAACACTGAAGCTTTCTTT. Translation gives CASSYFLGRGNTEAFF.

This clonotype was detected only a few times. The chain couples TRBV12-3 or TRBV12-4 to TRBJ2-7; D possibly corresponds to TRBD1 (5 bases). V lost 1 base and J lost 0, with 7 bases in between. CDR3 length: 14 residues. The CDR3 protein is CASSLGQSSYEQYF. The CDR3 DNA reads as TGTGCCAGCAGTTTAGGACAGAGCTCCTACGAGCAGTACTTC.

This sequence joins TRBV11-2 and TRBJ2-3; TRBD2 might be the D (6 bases). There are 17 residues in the CDR3. Between the trimmed V and J ends, which lost 4 bases and 2 bases, there was a span of 19 bases. Germline V gene lookup returns CDR1 SGHAT and CDR2 FQNNGV. This CDR3 reads CASSSRSPGDYTDTQYF. DNA for the CDR3: TGTGCCAGCAGCTCTAGATCTCCGGGAGATTACACAGATACGCAGTATTTT.

This clonotype showed up just a few times. The chain recombines TRBV12-3 or TRBV12-4 with TRBJ2-1, with D perhaps TRBD2 (6 bases). The CDR3 runs 14 residues. Trimming shortened V by 0 bases and J by 9 bases, and 12 bases separated the two germline ends. The CDR3 coding sequence is TGTGCCAGCAGTTTAGCGGGAGGACCGGGTGAGCAGTTCTTC. Amino acids: CASSLAGGPGEQFF.

This clonotype was counted a single time. CDR3 DNA: TGTGCCAGCAGCTTAGCGGCAGGGGGCCGCACTGAAGCTTTCTTT. Translation gives CASSLAAGGRTEAFF. The genes are TRBV7-2 and TRBJ1-1, with TRBD1 matching 8 bases. With V trimmed by 0 bases and J by 4 bases, 4 bases remained unmatched. CDR1 and CDR2 (germline): SGHTA, FQGNSA. The CDR3 length is 15 residues.